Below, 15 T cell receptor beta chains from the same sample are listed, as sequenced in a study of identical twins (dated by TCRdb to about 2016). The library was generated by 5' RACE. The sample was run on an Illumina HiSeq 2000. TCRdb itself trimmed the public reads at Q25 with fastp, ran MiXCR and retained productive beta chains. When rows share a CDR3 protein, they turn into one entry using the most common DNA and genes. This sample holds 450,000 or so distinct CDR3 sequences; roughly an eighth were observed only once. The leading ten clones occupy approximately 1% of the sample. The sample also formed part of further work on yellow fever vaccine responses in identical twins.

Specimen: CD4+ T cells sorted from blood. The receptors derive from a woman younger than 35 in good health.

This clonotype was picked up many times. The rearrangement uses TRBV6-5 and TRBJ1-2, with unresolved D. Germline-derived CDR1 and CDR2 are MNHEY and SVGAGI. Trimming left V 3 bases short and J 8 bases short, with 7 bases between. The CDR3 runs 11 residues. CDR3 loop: CASSYLGGYTF. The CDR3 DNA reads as TGTGCCAGCAGTTATCTGGGAGGCTACACCTTC.

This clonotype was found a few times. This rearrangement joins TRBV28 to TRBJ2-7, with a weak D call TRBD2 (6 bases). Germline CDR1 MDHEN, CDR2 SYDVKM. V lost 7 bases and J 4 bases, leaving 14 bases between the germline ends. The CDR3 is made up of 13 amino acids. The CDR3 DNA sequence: TGTGCCAGCACTACTAGCAGATATTACGAGCAGTACTTC. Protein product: CASTTSRYYEQYF.

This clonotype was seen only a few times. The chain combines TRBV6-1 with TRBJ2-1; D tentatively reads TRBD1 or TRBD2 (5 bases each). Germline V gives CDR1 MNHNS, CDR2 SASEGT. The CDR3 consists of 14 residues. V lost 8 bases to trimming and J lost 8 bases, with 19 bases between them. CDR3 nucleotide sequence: TGTGCCAGCGAGGGGAAAGCTCAGTGGTATGAGCAGTTCTTC. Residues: CASEGKAQWYEQFF.

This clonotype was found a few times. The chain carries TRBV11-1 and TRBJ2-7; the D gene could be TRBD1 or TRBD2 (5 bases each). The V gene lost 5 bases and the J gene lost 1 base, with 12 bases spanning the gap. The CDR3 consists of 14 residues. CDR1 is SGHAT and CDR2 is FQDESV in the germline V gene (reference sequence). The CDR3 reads CASSEGTGSYEQYF. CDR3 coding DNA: TGTGCCAGCAGCGAAGGGACCGGATCCTACGAGCAGTACTTC.

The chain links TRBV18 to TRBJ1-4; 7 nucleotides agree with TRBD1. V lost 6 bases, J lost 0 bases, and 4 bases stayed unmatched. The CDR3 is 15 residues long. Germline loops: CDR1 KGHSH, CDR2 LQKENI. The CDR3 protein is CASSRGTATNEKLFF. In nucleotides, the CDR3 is TGTGCCAGCTCCCGAGGGACAGCAACTAATGAAAAACTGTTTTTT.

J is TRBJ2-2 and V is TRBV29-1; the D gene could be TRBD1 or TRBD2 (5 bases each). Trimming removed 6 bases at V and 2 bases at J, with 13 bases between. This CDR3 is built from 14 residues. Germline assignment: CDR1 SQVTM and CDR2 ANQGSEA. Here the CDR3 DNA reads TGCAGCGTGTTAGAGGGGCAAAACACCGGGGAGCTGTTTTTT. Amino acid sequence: CSVLEGQNTGELFF.

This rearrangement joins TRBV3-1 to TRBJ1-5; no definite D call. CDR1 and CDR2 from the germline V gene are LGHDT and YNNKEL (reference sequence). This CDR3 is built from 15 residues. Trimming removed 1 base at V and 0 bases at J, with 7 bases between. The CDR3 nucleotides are TGTGCCAGCAGCCAAGTCTACAGTAGCAATCAGCCCCAGCATTTT. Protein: CASSQVYSSNQPQHF.

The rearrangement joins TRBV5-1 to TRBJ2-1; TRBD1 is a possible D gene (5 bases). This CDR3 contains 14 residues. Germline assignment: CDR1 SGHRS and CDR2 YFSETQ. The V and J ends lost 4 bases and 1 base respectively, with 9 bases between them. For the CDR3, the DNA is TGCGCCAGCAGCGCAGGGCTTTCCTACAATGAGCAGTTCTTC. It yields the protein CASSAGLSYNEQFF.

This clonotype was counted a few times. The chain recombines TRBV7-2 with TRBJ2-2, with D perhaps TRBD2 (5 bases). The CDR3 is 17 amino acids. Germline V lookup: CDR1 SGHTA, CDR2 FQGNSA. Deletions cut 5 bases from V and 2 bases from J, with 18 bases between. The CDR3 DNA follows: TGTGCCAGCAGCCCGCATCCCCTAGCCGGCAACACCGGGGAGCTGTTTTTT. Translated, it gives CASSPHPLAGNTGELFF. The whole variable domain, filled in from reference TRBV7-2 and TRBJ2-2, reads GAGVSQSPSNKVTEKGKDVELRCDPISGHTALYWYRQSLGQGLEFLIYFQGNSAPDKSGLPSDRFSAERTGGSVSTLTIQRTQQEDSAVYLCASSPHPLAGNTGELFFGEGSRLTVL.

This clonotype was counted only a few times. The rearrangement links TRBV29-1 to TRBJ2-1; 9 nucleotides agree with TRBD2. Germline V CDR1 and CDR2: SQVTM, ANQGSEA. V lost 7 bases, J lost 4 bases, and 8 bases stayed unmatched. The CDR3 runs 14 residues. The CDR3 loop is CSAAWLAGYNEQFF. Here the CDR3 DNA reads TGCAGCGCCGCCTGGCTAGCGGGGTACAATGAGCAGTTCTTC.

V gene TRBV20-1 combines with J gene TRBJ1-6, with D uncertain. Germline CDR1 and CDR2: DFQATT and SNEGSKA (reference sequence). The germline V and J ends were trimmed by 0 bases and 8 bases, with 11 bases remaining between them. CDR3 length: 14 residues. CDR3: CSARDSSPDSPLHF. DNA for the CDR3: TGCAGTGCTAGAGATAGTTCGCCGGATTCACCCCTCCACTTT.

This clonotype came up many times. The CDR3 sequence is CASSRTGGNEQFF. The DNA of the CDR3 is TGTGCCAGCAGTAGGACAGGGGGGAATGAGCAGTTCTTC. This chain connects TRBV6-1 to TRBJ2-1; TRBD1 aligns across 10 bases. The CDR3 sequence is 13 residues long. Unmatched junction bases numbered 2, after V lost 5 bases and J lost 7 bases. Per germline, CDR1 MNHNS and CDR2 SASEGT.

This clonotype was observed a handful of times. CDR3 loop: CASSQGGLAGSNEQFF. The CDR3, as DNA: TGTGCCAGCAGCCAAGGCGGACTAGCGGGGTCTAATGAGCAGTTCTTC. This chain uses TRBV14 with TRBJ2-1, with TRBD2 matching 12 bases. The CDR3 totals 16 residues. The junction had 5 bases not matched to a gene; V was cut back by 1 base and J by 7 bases. In germline, CDR1 is SGHDN, CDR2 FVKESK. Filled out from reference TRBV14 and TRBJ2-1, the complete variable domain reads EAGVTQFPSHSVIEKGQTVTLRCDPISGHDNLYWYRRVMGKEIKFLLHFVKESKQDESGMPNNRFLAERTGGTYSTLKVQPAELEDSGVYFCASSQGGLAGSNEQFFGPGTRLTVL.

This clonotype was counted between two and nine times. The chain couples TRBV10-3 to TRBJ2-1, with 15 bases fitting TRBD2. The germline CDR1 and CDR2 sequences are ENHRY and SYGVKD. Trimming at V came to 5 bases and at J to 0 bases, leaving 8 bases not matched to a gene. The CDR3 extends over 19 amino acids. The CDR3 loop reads CAISSGTSGRQSSYNEQFF. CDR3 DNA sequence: TGTGCCATCAGTTCCGGGACTAGCGGGAGGCAAAGCTCCTACAATGAGCAGTTCTTC.

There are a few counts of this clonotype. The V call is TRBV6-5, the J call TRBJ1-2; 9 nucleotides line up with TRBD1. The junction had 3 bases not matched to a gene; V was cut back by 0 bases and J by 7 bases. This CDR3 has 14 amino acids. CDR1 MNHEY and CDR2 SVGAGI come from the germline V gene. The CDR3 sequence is CASSYSQGQGGYTF. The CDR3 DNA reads TGTGCCAGCAGTTACTCGCAGGGACAGGGTGGCTACACCTTC.